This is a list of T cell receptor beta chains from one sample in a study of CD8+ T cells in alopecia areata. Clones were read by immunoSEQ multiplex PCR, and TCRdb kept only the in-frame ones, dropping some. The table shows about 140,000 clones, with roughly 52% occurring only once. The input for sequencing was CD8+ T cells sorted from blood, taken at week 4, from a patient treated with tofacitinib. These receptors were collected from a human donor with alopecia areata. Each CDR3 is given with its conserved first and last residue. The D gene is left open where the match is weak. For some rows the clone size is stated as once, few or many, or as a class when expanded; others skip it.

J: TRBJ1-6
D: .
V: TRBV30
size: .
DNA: TGTGCCTCCGAGGCAGGGTCGGATTCACCCCTCCACTTT
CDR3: CASEAGSDSPLHF

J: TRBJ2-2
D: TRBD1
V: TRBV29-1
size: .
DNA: TGCAGCGGCCGACAGGGGTCAACCGGGGAGCTGTTTTTT
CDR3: CSGRQGSTGELFF

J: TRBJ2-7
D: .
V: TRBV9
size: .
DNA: TGTGCCAGCAGCCCCAACTCCTACGAGCAGTACTTC
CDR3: CASSPNSYEQYF

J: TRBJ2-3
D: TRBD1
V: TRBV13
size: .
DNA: TGTGCCAGCAGCCCCCGGGACAGGGGAAGCACAGATACGCAGTATTTT
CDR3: CASSPRDRGSTDTQYF

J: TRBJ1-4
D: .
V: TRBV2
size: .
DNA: TGTGCCAGCAGCTTTACAGGGATAGTCGAAAAACTGTTTTTT
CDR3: CASSFTGIVEKLFF

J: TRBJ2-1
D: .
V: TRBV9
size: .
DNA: TGTGCCAGCACGGAGGGGGATGGCAATGAGCAGTTCTTC
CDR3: CASTEGDGNEQFF

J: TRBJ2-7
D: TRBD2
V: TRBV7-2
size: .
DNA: TGTGCCAGCAGCTTGGGACTAGCTTCCCACGAGCAGTACTTC
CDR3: CASSLGLASHEQYF

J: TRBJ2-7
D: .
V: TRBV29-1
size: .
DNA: TGCAGCGTTGAGGAGCCTGGGGCGTACGAGCAGTACTTC
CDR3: CSVEEPGAYEQYF

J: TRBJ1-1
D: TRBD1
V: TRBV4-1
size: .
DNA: TGCGCCAGCAGCTACAGGGGGGGAACTGAAGCTTTCTTT
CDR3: CASSYRGGTEAFF

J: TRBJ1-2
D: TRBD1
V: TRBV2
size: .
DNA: TGTGCCAGCAGCACCGCTACAGGGGGGATATTCTATGGCTACACCTTC
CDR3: CASSTATGGIFYGYTF

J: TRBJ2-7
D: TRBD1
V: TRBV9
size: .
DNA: TGTGCCAGCAGCGTCGGGACAGCCTTATCCTACGAGCAGTACTTC
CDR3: CASSVGTALSYEQYF

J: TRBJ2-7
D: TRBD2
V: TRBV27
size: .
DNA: TGTGCCAGCAGTTTGACTAGCGGGTTGGGCTACGAGCAGTACTTC
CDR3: CASSLTSGLGYEQYF

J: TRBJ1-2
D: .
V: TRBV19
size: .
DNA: TGTGCCAGCTCGACAGGCTATGGCTACACCTTC
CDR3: CASSTGYGYTF

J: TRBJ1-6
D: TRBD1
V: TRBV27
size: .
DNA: TGTGCCAGCAGTCTCGGGACAGGGAGCCGTAATTCACCCCTCCACTTT
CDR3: CASSLGTGSRNSPLHF

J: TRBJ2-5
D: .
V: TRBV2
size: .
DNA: TGTGCCATCAGCCCACGGACCGAAGAGACCCAGTACTTC
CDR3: CAISPRTEETQYF

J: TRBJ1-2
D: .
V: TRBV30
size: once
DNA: TGTGCCGGGGGGACCCCTATGGGCTACACCTTC
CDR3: CAGGTPMGYTF

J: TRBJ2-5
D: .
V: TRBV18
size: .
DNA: TGTGCCAGCTCACCGCCAACAGGGAGGGAGACCCAGTACTTC
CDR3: CASSPPTGRETQYF

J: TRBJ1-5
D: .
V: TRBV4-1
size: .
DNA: TGCGCCAGCAGCCAAGAACATTATAGCAATCAGCCCCAGCATTTT
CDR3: CASSQEHYSNQPQHF

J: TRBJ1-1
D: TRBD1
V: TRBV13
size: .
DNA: TGTGCCAGCAGCTTAGGGGGACAGGGGGCGGCCACTGAAGCTTTCTTT
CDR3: CASSLGGQGAATEAFF

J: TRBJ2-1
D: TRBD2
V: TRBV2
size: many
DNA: TGTGCCAGCAGCGACCAAGCGGGGGCCCCCTACAATGAGCAGTTCTTC
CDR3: CASSDQAGAPYNEQFF

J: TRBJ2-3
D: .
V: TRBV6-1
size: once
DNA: TGTGCCAGCAGTGAACTCAGGGGTAGTACAGATACGCAGTATTTT
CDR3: CASSELRGSTDTQYF

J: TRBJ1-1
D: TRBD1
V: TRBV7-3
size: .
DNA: TGTGCCAGCAGCTCTGGGGGGACAGATGATGAAGCTTTCTTT
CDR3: CASSSGGTDDEAFF

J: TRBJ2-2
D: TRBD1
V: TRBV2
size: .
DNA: TGTGCCAGCTTACCTGGACAGGGGGCGTCCGGGGAGCTGTTTTTT
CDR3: CASLPGQGASGELFF

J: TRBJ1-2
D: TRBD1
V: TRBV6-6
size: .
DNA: TGTGGAGTGCCGGGACAGGGGGCTGGCTACACCTTC
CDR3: CGVPGQGAGYTF

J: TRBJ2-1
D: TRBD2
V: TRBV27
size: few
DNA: TGTGCCAGCAGTTTAACTTTAGCGGGGGATGAGCAGTTCTTC
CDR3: CASSLTLAGDEQFF

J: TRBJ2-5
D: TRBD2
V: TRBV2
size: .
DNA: TGTGCCAGCAGTTCGGGAGAAGCGGGGGGCCAAGAGACCCAGTACTTC
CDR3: CASSSGEAGGQETQYF

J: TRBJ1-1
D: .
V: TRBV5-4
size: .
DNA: TGTGCCAGCAGCTTGGGGCTGTCGGGACAACCTTTCTTT
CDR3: CASSLGLSGQPFF

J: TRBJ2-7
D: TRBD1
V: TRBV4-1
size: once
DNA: TGCGCCAGCAGCCAAGGGGGAACAGGGGGCTCCTACGAGCAGTACTTC
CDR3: CASSQGGTGGSYEQYF

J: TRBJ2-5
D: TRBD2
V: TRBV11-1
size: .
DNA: TGTGCCAGCAGCTTACTTCTAGCGGGGGACCAAGAGACCCAGTACTTC
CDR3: CASSLLLAGDQETQYF

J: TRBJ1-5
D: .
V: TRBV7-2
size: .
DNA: TGTGCCAGCAGTTCGTCAGTTTATAGCAATCAGCCCCAGCATTTT
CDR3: CASSSSVYSNQPQHF

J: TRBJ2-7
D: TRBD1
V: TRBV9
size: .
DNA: TGTGCCAGCAGCGTTACAGACAGGGACTACGAGCAGTACTTC
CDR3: CASSVTDRDYEQYF

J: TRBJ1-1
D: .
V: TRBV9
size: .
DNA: TGTGCCAGCAGCGAGGACCCGCCTTTGACTGAAGCTTTCTTT
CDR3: CASSEDPPLTEAFF

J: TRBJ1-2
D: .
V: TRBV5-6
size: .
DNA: TGTGCCAGCAGCCATGTCTATCTGGGGTTCGGCTATGGCTACACCTTC
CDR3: CASSHVYLGFGYGYTF

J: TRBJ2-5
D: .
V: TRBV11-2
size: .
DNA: TGTGCCAGCGGAGTAGGTGGCTGGGGAGAGACCCAGTACTTC
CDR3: CASGVGGWGETQYF

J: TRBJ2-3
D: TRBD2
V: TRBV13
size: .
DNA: TGTGCCAGCAGCCTCGCGGGGAGCGGGGGCCCCACAGATACGCAGTATTTT
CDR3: CASSLAGSGGPTDTQYF

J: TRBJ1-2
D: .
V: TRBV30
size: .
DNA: TGTGCCTGGAGTACGACACAGGGAGGGGTTGGTGGCTACACCTTC
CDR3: CAWSTTQGGVGGYTF

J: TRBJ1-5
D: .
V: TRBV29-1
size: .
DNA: TGCAGCGTTGCCGGGACGGAAGACAATCAGCCCCAGCATTTT
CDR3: CSVAGTEDNQPQHF

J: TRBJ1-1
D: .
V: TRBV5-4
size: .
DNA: TGTGCCAGCAGCTTATTAGCGAACACTGAAGCTTTCTTT
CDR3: CASSLLANTEAFF

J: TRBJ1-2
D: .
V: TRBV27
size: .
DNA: TGTGCCAGCAGTGTAACAGGAGGGGACTATGGCTACACCTTC
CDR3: CASSVTGGDYGYTF

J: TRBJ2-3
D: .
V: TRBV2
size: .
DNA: TGTGCCAGCAGTGGCGTCGCAGATACGCAGTATTTT
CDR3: CASSGVADTQYF

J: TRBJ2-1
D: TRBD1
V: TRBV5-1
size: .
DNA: TGCGCCAGCAGCTTGACAGGGGTTGGTAATGAGCAGTTCTTC
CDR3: CASSLTGVGNEQFF

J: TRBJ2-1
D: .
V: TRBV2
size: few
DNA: TGTGCCAGCAGTGAAGTTGCGAGCTCCTACAATGAGCAGTTCTTC
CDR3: CASSEVASSYNEQFF

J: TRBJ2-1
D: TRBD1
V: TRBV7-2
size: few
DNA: TGTGCCAGCCATAGGCGGGACAGGGAGGGCAATGAGCAGTTCTTC
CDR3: CASHRRDREGNEQFF

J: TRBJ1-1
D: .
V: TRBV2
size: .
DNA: TGTGCCAGCAAGGAGACAGGCTGGGACACTGAAGCTTTCTTT
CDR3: CASKETGWDTEAFF

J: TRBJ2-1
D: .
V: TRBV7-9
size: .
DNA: TGTGCCAGCAGCGTAGGTCGTGGGCAGCACAATGAGCAGTTCTTC
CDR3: CASSVGRGQHNEQFF

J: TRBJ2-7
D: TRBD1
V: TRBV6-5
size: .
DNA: TGTGCCAGCAGTACCATGACAGGGAACGACTACGAGCAGTACTTC
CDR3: CASSTMTGNDYEQYF

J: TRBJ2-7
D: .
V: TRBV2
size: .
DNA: TGTGCCAGCAGGGCCCGAACCTACGAGCAGTACTTC
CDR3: CASRARTYEQYF

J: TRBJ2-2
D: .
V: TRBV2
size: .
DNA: TGTGCCAGCAGTGAAGTAGTAGTCGGGGAGCTGTTTTTT
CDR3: CASSEVVVGELFF

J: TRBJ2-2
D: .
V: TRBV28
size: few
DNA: TGTGCCAGCAGTTTGGGGGAAAACGGGGAGCTGTTTTTT
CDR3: CASSLGENGELFF

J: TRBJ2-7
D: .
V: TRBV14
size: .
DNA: TGTGCCAGCAGCCAAGGTTACGGGTACGAGCAGTACTTC
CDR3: CASSQGYGYEQYF

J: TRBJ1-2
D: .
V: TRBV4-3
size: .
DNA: TGCGCCAGCAGCCATGGAGGGGAGGACTATGGCTACACCTTC
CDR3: CASSHGGEDYGYTF